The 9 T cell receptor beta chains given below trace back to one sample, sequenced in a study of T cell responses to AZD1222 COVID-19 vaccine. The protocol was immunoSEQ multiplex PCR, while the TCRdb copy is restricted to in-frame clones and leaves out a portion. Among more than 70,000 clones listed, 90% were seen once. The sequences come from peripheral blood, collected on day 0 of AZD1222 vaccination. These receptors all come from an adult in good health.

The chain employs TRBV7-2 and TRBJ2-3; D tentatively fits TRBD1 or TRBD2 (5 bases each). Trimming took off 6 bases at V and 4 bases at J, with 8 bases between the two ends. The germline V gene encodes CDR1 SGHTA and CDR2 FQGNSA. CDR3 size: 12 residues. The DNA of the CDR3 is TGTGCCAGCAGAGGGGACGCAGATACGCAGTATTTT. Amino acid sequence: CASRGDADTQYF.

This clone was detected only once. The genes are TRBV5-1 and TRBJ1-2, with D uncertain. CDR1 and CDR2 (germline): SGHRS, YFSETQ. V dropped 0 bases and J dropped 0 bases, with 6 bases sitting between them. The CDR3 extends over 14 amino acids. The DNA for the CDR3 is TGCGCCAGCAGCTTGGCCCAGGCTAACTATGGCTACACCTTC. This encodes CASSLAQANYGYTF.

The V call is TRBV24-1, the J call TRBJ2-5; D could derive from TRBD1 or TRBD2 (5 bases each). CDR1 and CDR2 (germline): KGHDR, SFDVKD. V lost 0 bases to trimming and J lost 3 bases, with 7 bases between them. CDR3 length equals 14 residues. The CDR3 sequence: CATSDLQGEETQYF. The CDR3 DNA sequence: TGTGCCACCAGTGATTTGCAGGGAGAAGAGACCCAGTACTTC.

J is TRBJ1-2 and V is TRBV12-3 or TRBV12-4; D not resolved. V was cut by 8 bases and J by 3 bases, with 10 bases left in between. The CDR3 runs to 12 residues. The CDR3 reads CASLGDHYGYTF. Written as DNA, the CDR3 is TGTGCCAGCCTGGGCGACCACTATGGCTACACCTTC.

CDR3 DNA: TGTGCCAGCAGTGAAGTATTGGGAAGCGCTAGCACAGATACGCAGTATTTT. It codes for CASSEVLGSASTDTQYF. The gene calls are TRBV6-1 and TRBJ2-3; D ambiguous. The ends were cut back, 1 base at V and 0 bases at J, with 14 bases in the middle. Germline loops: CDR1 MNHNS, CDR2 SASEGT. The CDR3 totals 17 residues.

Here the CDR3 reads CASSLVGPEAFF. CDR3 nucleotides: TGTGCCAGCAGCTTGGTTGGTCCTGAAGCTTTCTTT. The chain links TRBV5-6 to TRBJ1-1; D is unclear. This CDR3 has 12 amino acids. V was cut by 0 bases and J by 6 bases, with 6 bases left in between. Germline lookup yields CDR1 SGHDT and CDR2 YYEEEE.

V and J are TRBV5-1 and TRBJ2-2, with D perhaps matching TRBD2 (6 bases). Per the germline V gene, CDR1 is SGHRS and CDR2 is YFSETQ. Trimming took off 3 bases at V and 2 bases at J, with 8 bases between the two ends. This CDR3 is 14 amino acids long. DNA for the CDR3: TGCGCCAGCAGCTCGGGGGTTAACACCGGGGAGCTGTTTTTT. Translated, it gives CASSSGVNTGELFF.

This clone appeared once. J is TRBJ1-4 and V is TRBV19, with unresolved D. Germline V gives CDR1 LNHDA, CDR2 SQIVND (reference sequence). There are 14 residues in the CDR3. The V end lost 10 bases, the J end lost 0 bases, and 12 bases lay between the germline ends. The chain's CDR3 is CATRGGSTNEKLFF. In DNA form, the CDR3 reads TGTGCCACCCGGGGTGGATCAACTAATGAAAAACTGTTTTTT. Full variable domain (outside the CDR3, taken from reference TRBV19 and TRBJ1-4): DGGITQSPKYLFRKEGQNVTLSCEQNLNHDAMYWYRQDPGQGLRLIYYSQIVNDFQKGDIAEGYSVSREKKESFPLTVTSAQKNPTAFYLCATRGGSTNEKLFFGSGTQLSVL.

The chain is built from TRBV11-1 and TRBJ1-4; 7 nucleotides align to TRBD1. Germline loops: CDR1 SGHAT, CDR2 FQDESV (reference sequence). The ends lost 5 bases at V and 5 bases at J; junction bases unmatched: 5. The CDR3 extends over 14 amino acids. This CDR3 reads CASSQDRSNEKLFF. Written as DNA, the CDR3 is TGTGCCAGCAGCCAGGACAGGTCCAATGAAAAACTGTTTTTT.